These 29 T cell receptor beta chains came from one sample sequenced in a study of blood T cell repertoires in COVID-19. Here immunoSEQ multiplex PCR was the method, and the copy in TCRdb shows in-frame clones only, minus some. The repertoire consists of 100,000 to 150,000 clones, with approximately 74% occurring once and the leading ten covering around 5.5%. The specimen sequenced was peripheral blood. These receptor sequences come from a man in his 60s with acute or convalescent COVID-19.

The V gene is TRBV9, the J gene TRBJ1-5; TRBD1 might be the D (6 bases). CDR1 SGDLS and CDR2 YYNGEE come from the germline V gene. Trimming pared 0 bases from V and 7 bases from J, leaving 11 bases between. The CDR3 covers 14 residues. Here the CDR3 reads CASSVGTEGQPQHF. The CDR3 DNA sequence: TGTGCCAGCAGCGTAGGGACAGAAGGGCAGCCCCAGCATTTT.

This clone was counted a few times. The CDR3 DNA follows: TGTGCCAGCAGCCCCCCCGAAGCGGGAGACTACAATGAGCAGTTCTTC. Its protein is CASSPPEAGDYNEQFF. The rearrangement links TRBV11-3 to TRBJ2-1; 8 bases are shared with TRBD2. V gave up 5 bases and J gave up 3 bases; unmatched junction bases: 9. The CDR3 has 16 amino acids. Germline V gives CDR1 SGHNT, CDR2 YENEEA.

This chain links TRBV6-6 with TRBJ2-7; 8 bases match TRBD2. Losses at the gene ends were 4 bases for V and 2 bases for J; bases not matched to a gene: 7. This CDR3 region has 15 residues. Germline lookup yields CDR1 MNHNY and CDR2 SVGAGI (reference sequence). CDR3 sequence reads: CASSLAGGGPYEQYF. CDR3 bases: TGTGCCAGCAGTTTGGCGGGGGGCGGTCCCTACGAGCAGTACTTC.

The chain carries TRBV19 and TRBJ1-6; 8 positions agree with TRBD1. The CDR3 loop spans 13 amino acids. Germline CDR1 reads LNHDA; CDR2 reads SQIVND (reference sequence). V shed 9 bases, J shed 10 bases, and the junction held 8 bases outside the gene matches. The CDR3 is CASGKDRDSPLHF. The CDR3 nucleotides are TGTGCCAGCGGAAAGGACAGGGACTCACCCCTCCACTTT.

This clone was seen a few times. The V gene is TRBV30, the J gene TRBJ1-2, with 10 bases matching TRBD1. Germline V gene lookup returns CDR1 GTSNPN and CDR2 SVGIG (reference sequence). The CDR3 extends over 14 amino acids. Trimming removed 2 bases from V and 4 bases from J; junction bases left unmatched: 4. In nucleotides, the CDR3 is TGTGCCTGGAGTTTCGGACAGGGGGTCTATGGCTACACCTTC. It specifies CAWSFGQGVYGYTF.

The chain uses TRBV29-1 and TRBJ2-3; the D gene is possibly TRBD2 (5 bases). CDR1 and CDR2 (germline): SQVTM, ANQGSEA. The CDR3 is 14 residues long. Deletions cut 4 bases from V and 7 bases from J, with 18 bases between. CDR3: CSVVEVAFPNTQYF. The CDR3, as DNA: TGCAGCGTTGTGGAGGTCGCATTTCCAAATACGCAGTATTTT.

The V call is TRBV30, the J call TRBJ2-3; 7 nucleotides align to TRBD1. CDR3 length: 17 residues. CDR1 is GTSNPN, CDR2 SVGIG, per germline (reference sequence). V lost 5 bases and J lost 0; bases outside the gene matches: 14. Here the CDR3 DNA reads TGTGCCTGGGGGGCGAGGGACAGAAGTTCTAGCACAGATACGCAGTATTTT. Its protein product is CAWGARDRSSSTDTQYF.

The rearrangement joins TRBV5-1 to TRBJ1-1, with D uncertain. The V gene lost 1 base and the J gene lost 10 bases, with 14 bases spanning the gap. This CDR3 is built from 13 residues. Germline CDR1 is SGHRS and CDR2 is YFSETQ. CDR3 sequence (DNA): TGCGCCAGCAGCTTGACAGAACCCATAGGAGCTTTCTTT. As protein: CASSLTEPIGAFF.

Regarding this clone: The junction departs from germline at one end; a sequencing error may be responsible. The CDR3 coding sequence is TGCGCCAGCAGTTTGGGGGCCTCCCCTAACTATGGCTACACCTTC. This codes for CASSLGASPNYGYTF. V is TRBV5-1 and J is TRBJ1-2; tentative D call: TRBD1 (6 bases). This CDR3 region has 15 residues. The germline V gene has CDR1 SGHRS and CDR2 YFSETQ.

The chain has TRBV19 and TRBJ1-5; possible D gene TRBD1, 6 bases. Germline CDR1 reads LNHDA; CDR2 reads SQIVND (reference sequence). V lost 4 bases, J lost 0 bases, and 13 bases lay in between. The CDR3 length is 16 residues. This CDR3 reads CASSKGTPYSNQPQHF. The CDR3 coding sequence is TGTGCCAGTAGTAAAGGGACACCTTATAGCAATCAGCCCCAGCATTTT.

The chain employs TRBV2 and TRBJ1-3, with D possibly TRBD1 on 6 matching bases. This CDR3 spans 16 amino acids. V was trimmed by 2 bases and J by 3 bases, leaving 14 bases between them. CDR1 is SNHLY and CDR2 is FYNNEI in the germline V gene. DNA for the CDR3: TGTGCCAGCAGTGAACGGGCAGGGGCCGGTGGAAACACCATATATTTT. Protein: CASSERAGAGGNTIYF.

V and J are TRBV27 and TRBJ1-4; possibly TRBD1 for D (6 bases). CDR1 and CDR2 (germline): MNHEY, SMNVEV (reference sequence). CDR3 length: 15 residues. Trimming took 6 bases from V and 7 from J, leaving 18 bases between them. CDR3 in amino acids: CASRKARGMVEKLFF. The CDR3 region has the DNA TGTGCCAGCAGAAAAGCCAGGGGTATGGTTGAAAAACTGTTTTTT.

V usage is TRBV10-1 and J usage is TRBJ2-3; D is possibly TRBD2 (6 bases). V was cut by 4 bases and J by 0 bases, with 8 bases left in between. Germline lookup yields CDR1 WNHNN and CDR2 SYGVQD (reference sequence). The CDR3 is made up of 14 amino acids. CDR3 DNA: TGCGCCAGCAGTGCCGGGACTAGCACAGATACGCAGTATTTT. Its translation: CASSAGTSTDTQYF.

This chain links TRBV19 with TRBJ1-5; D not certain. Trimming cost V 3 bases and J 4 bases, with 4 bases left between them. Germline CDR1 and CDR2: LNHDA and SQIVND (reference sequence). This CDR3 has 12 residues. CDR3 nucleotides: TGTGCCAGTAGTATCGGGAATCAGCCCCAGCATTTT. Protein: CASSIGNQPQHF. Filled out from reference TRBV19 and TRBJ1-5, the complete variable domain reads DGGITQSPKYLFRKEGQNVTLSCEQNLNHDAMYWYRQDPGQGLRLIYYSQIVNDFQKGDIAEGYSVSREKKESFPLTVTSAQKNPTAFYLCASSIGNQPQHFGDGTRLSIL.

V is TRBV18 and J is TRBJ2-2; D unresolved. The CDR3 covers 16 residues. Germline CDR1 KGHSH, CDR2 LQKENI. V was trimmed by 2 bases and J by 0 bases, leaving 10 bases between them. The CDR3 region has the DNA TGTGCCAGCTCACCATTCTCCAGATCGAACACCGGGGAGCTGTTTTTT. The encoded protein is CASSPFSRSNTGELFF.

The genes are TRBV14 and TRBJ1-2; tentatively, D is TRBD1 (6 bases). The V gene's germline CDR1 is SGHDN and CDR2 FVKESK. The CDR3 has 16 amino acids. Trimming removed 1 base from V and 6 bases from J, with 18 bases in between. The CDR3 DNA is TGTGCCAGCAGCCAAGGTGGCGGGGGGCGGAGGAATGGCTACACCTTC. Amino acids: CASSQGGGGRRNGYTF. Full variable domain (remainder filled in from reference TRBV14 and TRBJ1-2): EAGVTQFPSHSVIEKGQTVTLRCDPISGHDNLYWYRRVMGKEIKFLLHFVKESKQDESGMPNNRFLAERTGGTYSTLKVQPAELEDSGVYFCASSQGGGGRRNGYTFGSGTRLTVV.

This clone has only one observation. The chain recombines TRBV19 with TRBJ2-4, with D possibly being TRBD2 (5 bases). This CDR3 is built from 15 residues. The V end lost 6 bases, the J end lost 3 bases, and 15 bases lay between the germline ends. Germline V lookup: CDR1 LNHDA, CDR2 SQIVND (reference sequence). CDR3 DNA sequence: TGTGCCAGTAGGACCCCCCCCGGGGACAAAAACATTCAGTACTTC. It yields the protein CASRTPPGDKNIQYF.

The chain combines TRBV5-1 with TRBJ2-1; TRBD2 aligns across 8 bases. The J segment lost 3 bases and the V segment lost 2 bases, leaving 4 bases of the junction unmatched. Germline lookup yields CDR1 SGHRS and CDR2 YFSETQ. There are 15 residues in the CDR3. The CDR3 loop reads CASSFTGTSYNEQFF. The CDR3 DNA sequence: TGCGCCAGCAGCTTCACCGGGACTAGCTACAATGAGCAGTTCTTC. The full variable domain, its missing parts supplied by reference TRBV5-1 and TRBJ2-1, is KAGVTQTPRYLIKTRGQQVTLSCSPISGHRSVSWYQQTPGQGLQFLFEYFSETQRNKGNFPGRFSGRQFSNSRSEMNVSTLELGDSALYLCASSFTGTSYNEQFFGPGTRLTVL.

This clone was observed a few times. V is TRBV2 and J is TRBJ1-1; no firm D call. From germline, CDR1 is SNHLY and CDR2 FYNNEI. V lost 4 bases and J lost 3, with 6 bases in between. The CDR3 sequence is 12 residues long. CDR3 sequence: CASSGADTEAFF. The CDR3 nucleotides read TGTGCCAGCAGTGGGGCAGACACTGAAGCTTTCTTT.

The rearrangement links TRBV3-1 (or the pseudogene TRBV3-2) to TRBJ2-1; 10 nucleotides match TRBD2. The ends lost 4 bases at V and 5 bases at J; junction bases unmatched: 2. In germline, CDR1 is LGHDT, CDR2 YNNKEL (reference sequence). This CDR3 spans 14 amino acids. The CDR3 loop is CASSRGLADNEQFF. The CDR3 region has the DNA TGTGCCAGCAGCCGAGGACTAGCGGACAATGAGCAGTTCTTC.

This clone was counted a few times. Here the CDR3 DNA reads TGTGCCAGCAGTGACTCGAGCCGAGGGTCACCCCTCCACTTT. Amino acid sequence: CASSDSSRGSPLHF. This chain links TRBV6-4 with TRBJ1-6; D gene unclear. The CDR3 spans 14 residues. V lost 0 bases and J 10 bases, leaving 10 bases between the germline ends. Germline lookup yields CDR1 MRHNA and CDR2 SNTAGT.

This clone was observed once. Its ends do not fully match the called genes, so a read error is possible. The CDR3 sequence is CASSYTSGQVVGMVF. In nucleotides, the CDR3 is TGTGCCAGCAGTTACACCTCGGGACAGGTGGTTGGGATGGTCTTT. The J gene is TRBJ1-1, the V gene TRBV6-5; 8 bases match TRBD1. CDR3 length equals 15 residues. The germline CDR1 and CDR2 sequences are MNHEY and SVGAGI.

The chain couples TRBV9 to TRBJ1-6; TRBD1 matches at 7 bases. The V gene end was trimmed by 1 base and the J gene end by 9 bases; junction bases not matched to a gene: 7. Germline lookup yields CDR1 SGDLS and CDR2 YYNGEE. This CDR3 comprises 15 residues. The CDR3: CASSVSGGGTSPLHF. The CDR3 DNA reads as TGTGCCAGCAGCGTAAGCGGAGGGGGCACTTCACCCCTCCACTTT. Full variable domain (rest looked up from reference TRBV9 and TRBJ1-6): DSGVTQTPKHLITATGQRVTLRCSPRSGDLSVYWYQQSLDQGLQFLIQYYNGEERAKGNILERFSAQQFPDLHSELNLSSLELGDSALYFCASSVSGGGTSPLHFGNGTRLTVT.

This chain uses TRBV30 with TRBJ1-3; D remains unclear. The germline V gene has CDR1 GTSNPN and CDR2 SVGIG (reference sequence). The length of the CDR3 is 14 residues. Trimming shortened V by 2 bases and J by 2 bases, and 10 bases separated the two germline ends. DNA of the CDR3: TGTGCCTGGAGTTTCACAGCTACTGGAAACACCATATATTTT. Its protein product is CAWSFTATGNTIYF.

The CDR3 reads CASSYQGQGTYEQYF. CDR3 DNA: TGTGCCAGCAGTTACCAGGGACAGGGAACCTACGAGCAGTACTTC. V usage is TRBV6-5 and J usage is TRBJ2-7, with 9 bases that match TRBD1. The V gene's germline CDR1 is MNHEY and CDR2 SVGAGI. The CDR3 contains 15 residues. The junction had 4 bases not matched to a gene; V was cut back by 2 bases and J by 2 bases.

The chain combines TRBV24-1 with TRBJ2-1, with 12 bases identical to TRBD2. The length of the CDR3 is 17 residues. Trimming took 4 bases from V and 7 from J; bases not matched to a gene: 10. The germline gives CDR1 KGHDR, CDR2 SFDVKD. CDR3 loop: CATSDPPGLAGRNEQFF. In nucleotides, the CDR3 is TGTGCCACCAGTGACCCGCCGGGACTAGCGGGCCGAAATGAGCAGTTCTTC.

This chain connects TRBV24-1 to TRBJ1-2; D is possibly TRBD1 (6 bases). V was trimmed by 3 bases and J by 3 bases, leaving 13 bases between them. Per the germline V gene, CDR1 is KGHDR and CDR2 is SFDVKD. The CDR3 spans 15 residues. DNA for the CDR3: TGTGCCACCAGTGATCCGCAGGGGTCCGACTATGGCTACACCTTC. It yields the protein CATSDPQGSDYGYTF.

The V call is TRBV19, the J call TRBJ2-1; TRBD2 matches 12 bases. CDR3 length: 16 amino acids. J gave up 0 bases and V 5 bases, and 2 bases lay outside the gene matches. Germline assignment: CDR1 LNHDA and CDR2 SQIVND (reference sequence). In DNA, the CDR3 is TGTGCCAGTAGTGCGACTAGCGGGGGCTCCTACAATGAGCAGTTCTTC. As protein: CASSATSGGSYNEQFF. The whole variable domain, remainder taken from reference TRBV19 and TRBJ2-1, is DGGITQSPKYLFRKEGQNVTLSCEQNLNHDAMYWYRQDPGQGLRLIYYSQIVNDFQKGDIAEGYSVSREKKESFPLTVTSAQKNPTAFYLCASSATSGGSYNEQFFGPGTRLTVL.

The chain is built from TRBV19 and TRBJ2-1, with 8 bases that match TRBD2. The CDR3 contains 16 residues. Looked up from germline, CDR1 is LNHDA and CDR2 is SQIVND (reference sequence). The J segment lost 5 bases and the V segment lost 3 bases, leaving 9 bases of the junction unmatched. The CDR3 spells CASSISVTSVNNEQFF. The CDR3 region has the DNA TGTGCCAGTAGTATCTCAGTGACTAGCGTGAACAATGAGCAGTTCTTC.